This T cell receptor beta chain was profiled in a study of shared clonotypes between healthy human individuals. General study results and limits: Rarefaction curves obtained for sorted subsets showed sequencing incomplete despite large depth. Non-shared clonotypes were found to have lower generation probabilities than the clonotypes that were shared by all four of the sorted-subset donors.

Replicate PCRs from sorted subsets contained 200 ng DNA, which is some 30,000 T cell genomes. Sequencing used immunoSEQ multiplex PCR; TCRdb keeps in-frame clones, though not all of them. Found here are more than 2 million clones, 85% to 95% of them singletons; the top ten hold under 0.15%. The CDR3 loop spans 16 amino acids. CDR1 is MNHNS and CDR2 is SASEGT in the germline V gene. V lost 4 bases, J lost 4 bases, and 9 bases stayed unmatched. For this clone: The antigen is not known.

CD4+ cells underwent separation, giving CD45RA+ naive and CD45RA-negative memory subsets. The sequencing sample was made of naive CD4+ T cells sorted from blood. Subset reported: CD45RA+ positively selected. The chain carries TRBV6-1 and TRBJ2-5, with 10 bases identical to TRBD2. The clonotype comes from a man between 18 and 35 years old in good health. The CDR3 reads CASSVPGLASRETQYF. CDR3 nucleotide sequence: TGTGCCAGCAGTGTCCCGGGACTAGCGAGTAGAGAGACCCAGTACTTC.